This entry features one T cell receptor beta chain sequence. As yet, its antigen is unknown. This specimen comes from a study of molecular identifiers for immune sequencing clone quantification. Points from the study as a whole: Investigators reportedly could detect spiked Jurkat TCR RNA from one cell among approximately 970,000 naive cells. Identical TCR molecules that share a barcode could lead to an underestimation of highly expanded clone sizes. Over 97% of effector molecules, but under 1% in naive cells, were held by clones with more than 20 RNA copies.

Naive CD8 T cells were sorted as CD8+CD4-CCR7+CD45RA+. TCRdb passed the PCR reads through MiXCR, listing each CDR3 protein once. There are fewer than 25,000 distinct CDR3 sequences in the sample; 20% to 25% occur only once, and 5% to 7% lies in the top ten. The TCR was taken from a human donor in good health. Some libraries in this study had Jurkat cell RNA spiked in. The sample taken for sequencing was naive CD8+ T cells from blood, with Jurkat cell RNA spiked in. Stated subset: FACS-sorted CD8+CD4-CCR7+CD45RA+ naive T cells.

This CDR3 is CASSLSTGQRSYEQYF. The CDR3 nucleotides are TGTGCCAGCAGTTTATCTACGGGACAGAGGTCCTACGAGCAGTACTTC. This chain joins TRBV27 and TRBJ2-7, with 7 nucleotides matching TRBD1. Losses at the gene ends were 0 bases for V and 1 base for J; bases not matched to a gene: 6. The CDR3 spans 16 residues. Germline CDR1 MNHEY, CDR2 SMNVEV (reference sequence).